Below, 10 T cell receptor beta chains from the same sample are listed, as sequenced in a study of T-cell memory formation after mild COVID-19. Via MiXCR, TCRdb re-called the 5' RACE reads, giving one row per CDR3 protein. The table includes under 250,000 distinct CDR3 sequences, 15% detected once. Sequenced sample: PBMCs or a T cell subset sorted from them (not recorded which). These receptors originate from an adult woman who had mild COVID-19 (a few samples of this study predate the infection). Cell type and time point are not known.

The chain links TRBV27 to TRBJ2-7; D gene ambiguous. The CDR3 has 14 residues. Per the germline V gene, CDR1 is MNHEY and CDR2 is SMNVEV (reference sequence). V lost 5 bases and J 1 base, leaving 12 bases between the germline ends. The CDR3 sequence is CASSPRRISYEQYF. The CDR3, as DNA: TGTGCCAGCAGTCCCCGACGGATTTCCTACGAGCAGTACTTC.

In this sample, this clonotype turned up a few times. The V call is TRBV24-1, the J call TRBJ1-2; D gene unclear. V was cut by 3 bases and J by 3 bases, with 10 bases left in between. The CDR3 contains 14 residues. Germline-derived CDR1 and CDR2 are KGHDR and SFDVKD. Written as DNA, the CDR3 is TGTGCCACCAGTGATGCAGGACGTTACTATGGCTACACCTTC. This codes for CATSDAGRYYGYTF.

The chain combines TRBV25-1 with TRBJ1-4; no firm D call. V lost 5 bases and J 7 bases, leaving 11 bases between the germline ends. CDR1 and CDR2 from the germline V gene are MGHDK and SYGVNS. This CDR3 region has 13 residues. The CDR3 protein is CASSRAGGEKLFF. In nucleotides, the CDR3 is TGTGCCAGCAGTCGGGCAGGCGGTGAAAAACTGTTTTTT.

The chain links TRBV12-3 or TRBV12-4 to TRBJ2-5; 11 bases match TRBD1. J lost 4 bases, V lost 5 bases, and 6 bases had no gene match. This CDR3 has 15 residues. The CDR3 protein is CASSPGQGVVETQYF. CDR3 nucleotide sequence: TGTGCCAGCAGTCCGGGACAGGGGGTTGTAGAGACCCAGTACTTC.

The chain links TRBV5-5 to TRBJ2-5, with D tentatively TRBD2 (5 bases). V lost 4 bases to trimming and J lost 4 bases, with 14 bases between them. The CDR3 is made up of 14 amino acids. Germline CDR1 and CDR2: SGHKS and YYEKEE (reference sequence). This chain's CDR3 is CASSGPSRVETQYF. As DNA, the CDR3 is TGTGCCAGCAGCGGACCCTCGAGGGTAGAGACCCAGTACTTC.

The chain links TRBV11-2 to TRBJ2-7; 13 positions match TRBD2. With V trimmed by 0 bases and J by 1 base, 12 bases remained unmatched. CDR1 and CDR2 from the germline V gene are SGHAT and FQNNGV. The length of the CDR3 is 20 residues. The CDR3: CASSLEPGLAGVRASYEQYF. CDR3 sequence (DNA): TGTGCCAGCAGCTTAGAACCCGGACTAGCGGGAGTTAGAGCTTCCTACGAGCAGTACTTC.

This clonotype was counted only a few times. The rearrangement joins TRBV29-1 to TRBJ1-1, with TRBD1 matching over 8 bases. J was trimmed by 2 bases and V by 6 bases; bases with no gene match: 5. Germline V gives CDR1 SQVTM, CDR2 ANQGSEA. The CDR3 contains 13 residues. CDR3 bases: TGCAGCGTCAAGGACAGGGTAAACACTGAAGCTTTCTTT. This gives the protein CSVKDRVNTEAFF.

Concerning this clonotype: Compared with germline, one end of the junction differs, possibly owing to a read error. The rearrangement links TRBV5-4 to TRBJ1-1, with no clear D. CDR3 size: 13 residues. The V gene's germline CDR1 is SGHNT and CDR2 YYREEE (reference sequence). CDR3 DNA sequence: TGTGCCAGCGGCTTGAGTTTCGACACTGAAGCTTTCTTT. Amino acids: CASGLSFDTEAFF.

This clonotype was counted between two and nine times. The V gene is TRBV27, the J gene TRBJ2-7; D remains unclear. This CDR3 is 17 amino acids long. Germline CDR1 is MNHEY and CDR2 is SMNVEV (reference sequence). Deletions cut 6 bases from V and 2 bases from J, with 23 bases between. This CDR3 is CASRLSGLGTATYEQYF. For the CDR3, the DNA is TGTGCCAGCAGACTATCGGGCCTGGGAACCGCTACCTACGAGCAGTACTTC.

This clonotype was recorded a few times. The chain has TRBV20-1 and TRBJ2-1; 8 bases are shared with TRBD1. This CDR3 spans 15 amino acids. Unmatched junction bases numbered 8, after V lost 3 bases and J lost 4 bases. In germline, CDR1 is DFQATT, CDR2 SNEGSKA (reference sequence). CDR3 bases: TGCAGTGCTAGGAAGGCCCGGGACAGGTACAATGAGCAGTTCTTC. This translates into CSARKARDRYNEQFF.